This T cell receptor (beta chain) was sequenced for a study of shared clonotypes between healthy human individuals. The run depth of the assay was deep. Every subset's genomic DNA went evenly onto several immunoSEQ plates. Spread over ten immunoSEQ deep assay plates, unsorted PBMC DNA underwent sequencing. The table came from immunoSEQ multiplex PCR; TCRdb's copy has only in-frame clones and leaves some out. Here the sample spans about 460,000 clones, around 77% being singletons. Per germline, CDR1 SGHRS and CDR2 YFSETQ. V was trimmed by 0 bases and J by 1 base, leaving 7 bases between them. CDR3 length: 14 residues. Study results and caveats: Sampling was confined to blood; repertoires within tissues likely differ.

This clone has a handful of counts. Antigen: not known. The same CDR3 also results from other DNA sequences found in this sample. Input material: PBMCs. The source of this sequence is a woman in her 40s in good health. Some clones in this sample may be carry-over from other donors' samples. The rearrangement uses TRBV5-1 and TRBJ1-1, with D uncertain. CDR3 nucleotide sequence: TGCGCCAGCAGCTTGGCGGCAGGGAACACTGAAGCTTTCTTT. The encoded protein is CASSLAAGNTEAFF.